The next 17 T cell receptor beta chains were all read from a single sample in a study of PD-L1 blockade in urothelial cancer. Profiling relied on immunoSEQ multiplex PCR, and the TCRdb table lists in-frame clones only, not all of them. This sample carries just over 50,000 clones, 75% to 90% of them seen once, and the ten largest clones take around 16%. This specimen was PBMCs, taken around atezolizumab (anti-PD-L1) treatment. All receptors derive from a man in his sixties with urothelial cancer.

The J gene is TRBJ1-4, the V gene TRBV2, with TRBD1 matching 7 bases. The CDR3 runs 15 residues. Trimming took 7 bases from V and 5 from J; bases not matched to a gene: 10. Germline CDR1 reads SNHLY; CDR2 reads FYNNEI. CDR3 nucleotide sequence: TGTGCCAGCAATAGGGGGCTGGGAATCAATGAAAAACTGTTTTTT. Translation: CASNRGLGINEKLFF.

This clone has just a few counts. The chain links TRBV6-5 to TRBJ1-2; tentative D call: TRBD1 (5 bases). The CDR3 totals 15 residues. Deletions cut 5 bases from V and 6 bases from J, with 19 bases between. Germline-derived CDR1 and CDR2 are MNHEY and SVGAGI. The CDR3 spells CASSAPWGGDHGYTF. Here the CDR3 DNA reads TGTGCCAGCAGTGCCCCTTGGGGCGGAGATCATGGCTACACCTTC.

This chain links TRBV19 with TRBJ1-3; D might be TRBD1 (5 bases). Germline V gene data show CDR1 as LNHDA and CDR2 as SQIVND (reference sequence). V was pared by 10 bases and J by 0 bases, with 22 bases between. The CDR3 is 17 amino acids. The CDR3 spells CATTNALDRISGNTIYF. CDR3 bases: TGTGCCACAACAAACGCTCTAGACAGAATCTCTGGAAACACCATATATTTT.

This clone was seen a single time. The chain combines TRBV7-2 with TRBJ1-3, with D possibly TRBD1 on 6 matching bases. Trimming stripped 5 bases from V and 4 bases from J, with 9 bases between. The CDR3 consists of 13 residues. Germline-derived CDR1 and CDR2 are SGHTA and FQGNSA. DNA for the CDR3: TGTGCCAGCAGCACGGACAGAGGAAACACCATATATTTT. This translates into CASSTDRGNTIYF.

The V and J genes are TRBV11-2 and TRBJ1-1; tentatively, D is TRBD1 (5 bases). V lost 4 bases and J lost 5, with 17 bases in between. Germline CDR1 is SGHAT and CDR2 is FQNNGV. The CDR3 consists of 15 residues. The CDR3 loop is CASSSTGGAKTEAFF. Written as DNA, the CDR3 is TGTGCCAGCAGCTCTACGGGAGGGGCGAAGACTGAAGCTTTCTTT.

This chain uses TRBV10-3 with TRBJ2-5; D unresolved. This CDR3 has 12 residues. Trimming took 2 bases from V and 5 from J, leaving 6 bases between them. Germline V gene sequence: CDR1 ENHRY, CDR2 SYGVKD. The CDR3 sequence is CAISEIGETQYF. CDR3 bases: TGTGCCATCAGTGAGATCGGGGAGACCCAGTACTTC.

The chain uses TRBV5-6 and TRBJ2-4, with TRBD2 matching 8 bases. This CDR3 spans 15 amino acids. Germline V gene sequence: CDR1 SGHDT, CDR2 YYEEEE. J lost 0 bases, V lost 4 bases, and 3 bases had no gene match. CDR3 sequence reads: CASSRTSLAKNIQYF. For the CDR3, the DNA is TGTGCCAGCAGCCGGACTAGCTTAGCCAAAAACATTCAGTACTTC.

V gene TRBV5-1 combines with J gene TRBJ2-1, with 9 bases identical to TRBD2. Germline-derived CDR1 and CDR2 are SGHRS and YFSETQ. V gave up 4 bases and J gave up 7 bases; unmatched junction bases: 12. This CDR3 has 16 residues. The CDR3 loop is CASSARVPSGNNEQFF. The CDR3 region has the DNA TGCGCCAGCAGCGCACGTGTTCCTAGCGGGAATAATGAGCAGTTCTTC.

The chain joins TRBV30 to TRBJ2-3, with 8 positions matching TRBD2. CDR1 and CDR2 from the germline V gene are GTSNPN and SVGIG (reference sequence). Trimming at V came to 3 bases and at J to 0 bases, leaving 5 bases not matched to a gene. There are 15 residues in the CDR3. CDR3 amino acids: CAWSIAGSSTDTQYF. The CDR3 DNA sequence: TGTGCCTGGAGCATAGCGGGAAGTAGCACAGATACGCAGTATTTT.

The gene calls are TRBV18 and TRBJ1-5; TRBD1 matches at 7 bases. V was pared by 3 bases and J by 7 bases, with 21 bases of the junction left unmatched. Germline CDR1 is KGHSH and CDR2 is LQKENI. The CDR3 spans 19 residues. CDR3 sequence reads: CASSPSTGRGQMWSQPQHF. In nucleotides, the CDR3 is TGTGCCAGCTCACCCTCGACAGGGAGAGGGCAGATGTGGTCCCAGCCCCAGCATTTT.

The chain has TRBV9 and TRBJ2-3; D is undetermined. The CDR3 runs to 16 residues. V lost 0 bases and J 2 bases, leaving 13 bases between the germline ends. Per germline, CDR1 SGDLS and CDR2 YYNGEE. CDR3 residues: CASSVGSSASTDTQYF. In DNA, the CDR3 is TGTGCCAGCAGCGTAGGGTCCTCCGCGTCCACAGATACGCAGTATTTT.

This chain links TRBV30 with TRBJ1-5; possible D gene TRBD1, 6 bases. This CDR3 comprises 15 residues. Germline V gives CDR1 GTSNPN, CDR2 SVGIG (reference sequence). V lost 0 bases and J 5 bases, leaving 14 bases between the germline ends. Here the CDR3 DNA reads TGTGCCTGGAGTGTACGGTACAGGGATGATCAGCCCCAGCATTTT. Its translation is CAWSVRYRDDQPQHF.

The genes are TRBV6-6 and TRBJ2-1; TRBD1 agrees at 8 bases. This CDR3 has 14 amino acids. V gave up 6 bases and J gave up 5 bases; unmatched junction bases: 6. Germline CDR1 and CDR2: MNHNY and SVGAGI (reference sequence). The CDR3 sequence: CASSSGTGNNEQFF. The DNA of the CDR3 is TGTGCCAGCAGCTCCGGGACAGGTAACAATGAGCAGTTCTTC.

V usage is TRBV11-2 and J usage is TRBJ2-3, with a possible D match to TRBD2 (6 bases). Germline V gives CDR1 SGHAT, CDR2 FQNNGV. Deletions cut 5 bases from V and 7 bases from J, with 10 bases between. CDR3 size: 12 residues. The CDR3 is CASSPGGHTQYF. CDR3 bases: TGTGCCAGCAGCCCCGGAGGGCATACGCAGTATTTT.

Here the CDR3 reads CASQQGSSYNSPLHF. The CDR3 DNA is TGTGCCAGCCAACAGGGGAGCTCCTATAATTCACCCCTCCACTTT. The chain recombines TRBV11-3 with TRBJ1-6, with 7 bases that match TRBD1. The V gene's germline CDR1 is SGHNT and CDR2 YENEEA. After removal of 8 bases from V and 0 bases from J, the junction contained 4 bases not matched to a gene. The CDR3 contains 15 residues.

V is TRBV19 and J is TRBJ2-7, with D possibly TRBD1 on 5 matching bases. The CDR3 spans 12 residues. Per germline, CDR1 LNHDA and CDR2 SQIVND (reference sequence). Trimming stripped 2 bases from V and 5 bases from J, with 7 bases between. The CDR3 DNA reads as TGTGCCAGTAGTATACAGGGAAACGAGCAGTACTTC. It specifies CASSIQGNEQYF.

V usage is TRBV7-9 and J usage is TRBJ1-2, with unresolved D. This CDR3 is 13 amino acids long. CDR1 SEHNR and CDR2 FQNEAQ come from the germline V gene (reference sequence). Deletions cut 4 bases from V and 3 bases from J, with 9 bases between. The CDR3 DNA is TGTGCCAGCAGCTCCTCGGGGTACTATGGCTACACCTTC. Protein product: CASSSSGYYGYTF.